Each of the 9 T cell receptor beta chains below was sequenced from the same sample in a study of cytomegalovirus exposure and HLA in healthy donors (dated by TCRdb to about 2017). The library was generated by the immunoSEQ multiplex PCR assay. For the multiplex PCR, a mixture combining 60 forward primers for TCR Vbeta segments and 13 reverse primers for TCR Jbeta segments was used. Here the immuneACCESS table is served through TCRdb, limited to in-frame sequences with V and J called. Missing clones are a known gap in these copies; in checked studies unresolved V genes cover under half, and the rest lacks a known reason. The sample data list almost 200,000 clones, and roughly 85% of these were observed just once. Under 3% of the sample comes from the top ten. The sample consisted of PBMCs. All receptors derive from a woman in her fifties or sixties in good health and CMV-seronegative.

CDR3 residues: CASSFRTGGKLNYGYTF. The CDR3 DNA reads as TGTGCCAGCAGTTTTAGAACAGGGGGGAAACTAAACTATGGCTACACCTTC. This rearrangement joins TRBV28 to TRBJ1-2; 8 positions agree with TRBD1. Germline V gene lookup returns CDR1 MDHEN and CDR2 SYDVKM. The junction had 11 bases not matched to a gene; V was cut back by 3 bases and J by 2 bases. This CDR3 is 17 amino acids long.

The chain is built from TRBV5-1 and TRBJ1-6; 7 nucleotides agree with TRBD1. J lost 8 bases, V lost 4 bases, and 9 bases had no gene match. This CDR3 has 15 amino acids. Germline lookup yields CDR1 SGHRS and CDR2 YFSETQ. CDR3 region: CASSQMLGTDSPLHF. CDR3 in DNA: TGCGCCAGCAGCCAGATGCTCGGGACAGATTCACCCCTCCACTTT.

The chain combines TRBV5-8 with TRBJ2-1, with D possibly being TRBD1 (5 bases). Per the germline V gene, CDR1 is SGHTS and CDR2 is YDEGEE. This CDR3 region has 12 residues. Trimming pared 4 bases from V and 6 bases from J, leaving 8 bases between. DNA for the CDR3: TGTGCCAGCAGCCCAGGGTTCAATGAGCAGTTCTTC. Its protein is CASSPGFNEQFF.

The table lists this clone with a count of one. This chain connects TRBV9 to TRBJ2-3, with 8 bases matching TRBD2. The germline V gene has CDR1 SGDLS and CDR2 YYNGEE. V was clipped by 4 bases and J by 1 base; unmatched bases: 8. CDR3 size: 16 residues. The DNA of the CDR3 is TGTGCCAGCAGCCCGATTTTGCGGGAGGGCACAGATACGCAGTATTTT. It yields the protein CASSPILREGTDTQYF. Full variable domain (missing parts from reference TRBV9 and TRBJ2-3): DSGVTQTPKHLITATGQRVTLRCSPRSGDLSVYWYQQSLDQGLQFLIQYYNGEERAKGNILERFSAQQFPDLHSELNLSSLELGDSALYFCASSPILREGTDTQYFGPGTRLTVL.

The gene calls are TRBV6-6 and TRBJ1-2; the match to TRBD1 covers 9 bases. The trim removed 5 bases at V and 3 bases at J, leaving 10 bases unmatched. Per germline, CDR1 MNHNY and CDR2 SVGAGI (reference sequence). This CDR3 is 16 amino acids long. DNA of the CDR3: TGTGCCAGCAGTACCCCCCGGACAGGGGACCACTATGGCTACACCTTC. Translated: CASSTPRTGDHYGYTF.

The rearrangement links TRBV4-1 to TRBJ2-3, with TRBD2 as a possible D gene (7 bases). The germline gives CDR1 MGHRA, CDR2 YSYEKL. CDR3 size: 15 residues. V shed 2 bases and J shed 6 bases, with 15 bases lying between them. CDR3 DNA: TGCGCCAGCAGCCAAAGGGGCGGGGGCCAGGATACGCAGTATTTT. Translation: CASSQRGGGQDTQYF.

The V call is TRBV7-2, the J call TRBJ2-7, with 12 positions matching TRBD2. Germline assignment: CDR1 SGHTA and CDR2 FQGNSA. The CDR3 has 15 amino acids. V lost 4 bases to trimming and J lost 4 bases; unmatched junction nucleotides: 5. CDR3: CASSSRTSGAYEQYF. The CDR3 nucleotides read TGTGCCAGCAGCTCGAGGACTAGCGGGGCATACGAGCAGTACTTC.

The CDR3 region has the DNA TGCGCCAGCAGCCAAGACACTAGCGGGAATACAGATACGCAGTATTTT. Its translation is CASSQDTSGNTDTQYF. The chain joins TRBV4-3 to TRBJ2-3; TRBD2 matches at 10 bases. CDR3 length equals 16 residues. Germline-derived CDR1 and CDR2 are LGHNA and YSLEER. V was clipped by 0 bases and J by 3 bases; unmatched bases: 3.

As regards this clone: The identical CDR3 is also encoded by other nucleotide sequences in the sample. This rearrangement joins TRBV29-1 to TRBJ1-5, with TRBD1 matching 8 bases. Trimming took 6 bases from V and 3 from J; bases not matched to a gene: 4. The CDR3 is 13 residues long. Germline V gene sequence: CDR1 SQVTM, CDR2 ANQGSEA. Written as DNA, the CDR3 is TGCAGCGTCTCGGACAGGGTCAATCAGCCCCAGCATTTT. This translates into CSVSDRVNQPQHF.